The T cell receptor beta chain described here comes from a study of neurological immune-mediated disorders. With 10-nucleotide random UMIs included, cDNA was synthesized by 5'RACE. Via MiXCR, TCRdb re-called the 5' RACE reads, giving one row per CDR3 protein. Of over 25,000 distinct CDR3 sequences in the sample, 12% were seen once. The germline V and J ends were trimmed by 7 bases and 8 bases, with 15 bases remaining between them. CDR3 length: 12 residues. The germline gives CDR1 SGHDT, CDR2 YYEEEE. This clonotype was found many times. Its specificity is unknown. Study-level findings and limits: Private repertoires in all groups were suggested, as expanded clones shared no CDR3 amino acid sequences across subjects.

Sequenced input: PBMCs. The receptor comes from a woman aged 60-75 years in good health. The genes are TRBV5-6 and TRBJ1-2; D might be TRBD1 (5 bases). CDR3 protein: CASCRQPLGYTF. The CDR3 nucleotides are TGTGCCAGCTGTCGACAGCCCCTAGGCTACACCTTC. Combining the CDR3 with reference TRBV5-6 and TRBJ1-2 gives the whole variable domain DAGVTQSPTHLIKTRGQQVTLRCSPKSGHDTVSWYQQALGQGPQFIFQYYEEEERQRGNFPDRFSGHQFPNYSSELNVNALLLGDSALYLCASCRQPLGYTFGSGTRLTVV.